These T cell receptor beta chains were read from a single sample in a study of T cell responses to AZD1222 COVID-19 vaccine. Sequenced by immunoSEQ multiplex PCR; TCRdb stores in-frame clones only, minus some. The table has under 200,000 clones, less than 95% seen once. The sample in question was peripheral blood, obtained on day 0 of AZD1222 vaccination. Every receptor here comes from an adult in good health. The conserved cysteine and the conserved F or W are not part of the CDR3 here. The order of the fields is clone size, J gene, V gene, CDR3 protein. The size of a clone is reported for some rows only, either as once, few or many, or as a class for expanded clones.

>NA|TRBJ2-3|TRBV27
ASSLRQYTDTQY
>once|TRBJ2-1|TRBV11-3
ASSLVSTSGTGNEQF
>NA|TRBJ2-3|TRBV5-1
ASSLLPSGTTDTQY
>NA|TRBJ2-3|TRBV14
ASSQELAGYTDTQY
>NA|TRBJ2-3|TRBV5-1
ASSLNGASTDTQY
>NA|TRBJ2-1|TRBV3-1/TRBV3-2
ASSQAPRTIYNEQF
>few|TRBJ1-3|TRBV10-3
AISVGGSGNTIY
>NA|TRBJ1-2|TRBV21-1
ATGAKNYGYT
>NA|TRBJ1-3|TRBV30
AWTGRNTIY
>NA|TRBJ2-7|TRBV5-1
ASSPTPGRPYEQY
>few|TRBJ1-2|TRBV3-1/TRBV3-2
ASSPPALGYRGYT
>NA|TRBJ2-2|TRBV7-3
ASSPNTGELF
>NA|TRBJ2-1|TRBV7-2
ASSFLLPSYNEQF
>NA|TRBJ2-5|TRBV5-1
ASSLAGLRETQY
>NA|TRBJ2-7|TRBV7-2
ASSLLGPYYEQY
>NA|TRBJ1-2|TRBV30
AWRGLGYGYT
>NA|TRBJ1-3|TRBV19
ASRDPSSTPSGWY
>NA|TRBJ2-5|TRBV7-8
ASSSGSWETQY
>NA|TRBJ2-3|TRBV18
ASSPGQGTTDTQY
>NA|TRBJ2-1|TRBV5-5
ASSLVLAGTREQF
>NA|TRBJ2-7|TRBV7-9
ASSPAGTGSYEQY
>NA|TRBJ2-7|TRBV30
AWSVIAGPYEQY
>NA|TRBJ1-3|TRBV7-9
ASRSQGLGGSGNTIY
>NA|TRBJ2-1|TRBV11-3
ASSLGHGDRGFWEQF